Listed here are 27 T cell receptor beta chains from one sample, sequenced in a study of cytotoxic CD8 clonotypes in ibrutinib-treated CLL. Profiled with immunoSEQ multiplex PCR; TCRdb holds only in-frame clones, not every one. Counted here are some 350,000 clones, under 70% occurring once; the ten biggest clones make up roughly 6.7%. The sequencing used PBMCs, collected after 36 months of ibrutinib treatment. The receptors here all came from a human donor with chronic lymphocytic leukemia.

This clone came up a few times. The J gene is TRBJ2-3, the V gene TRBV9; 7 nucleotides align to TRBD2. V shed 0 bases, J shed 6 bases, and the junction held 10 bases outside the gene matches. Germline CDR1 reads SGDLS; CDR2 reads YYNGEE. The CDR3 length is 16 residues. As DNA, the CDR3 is TGTGCCAGCAGCGTAGAACTGCGGGAGCGGCGGGATACGCAGTATTTT. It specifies CASSVELRERRDTQYF.

CDR3 sequence: CASSPKDRVGNEQFF. As DNA, the CDR3 is TGCGCCAGCAGCCCCAAGGACAGGGTTGGCAATGAGCAGTTCTTC. The chain combines TRBV10-1 with TRBJ2-1; 8 bases are shared with TRBD1. Germline lookup yields CDR1 WNHNN and CDR2 SYGVQD (reference sequence). The CDR3 extends over 15 amino acids. Trimming removed 6 bases from V and 6 bases from J; junction bases left unmatched: 10.

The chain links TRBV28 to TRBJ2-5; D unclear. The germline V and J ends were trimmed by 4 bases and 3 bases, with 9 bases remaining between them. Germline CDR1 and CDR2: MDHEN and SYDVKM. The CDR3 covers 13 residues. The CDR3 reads CASSSNGEETQYF. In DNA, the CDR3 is TGTGCCAGCAGTTCAAATGGGGAAGAGACCCAGTACTTC. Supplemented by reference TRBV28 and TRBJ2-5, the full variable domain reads DVKVTQSSRYLVKRTGEKVFLECVQDMDHENMFWYRQDPGLGLRLIYFSYDVKMKEKGDIPEGYSVSREKKERFSLILESASTNQTSMYLCASSSNGEETQYFGPGTRLLVL.

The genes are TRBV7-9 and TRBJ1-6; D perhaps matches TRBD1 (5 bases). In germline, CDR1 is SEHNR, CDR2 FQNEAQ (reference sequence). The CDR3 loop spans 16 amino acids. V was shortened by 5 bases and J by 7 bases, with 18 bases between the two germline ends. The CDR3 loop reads CASSPEGYGRNSPLHF. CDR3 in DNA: TGTGCCAGCAGCCCCGAGGGGTATGGAAGGAATTCACCCCTCCACTTT.

The CDR3: CASRLGGGRTPRSSGNTIYF. In nucleotides, the CDR3 is TGTGCAAGTCGCTTAGGAGGTGGCAGGACCCCCCGAAGCTCTGGAAACACCATATATTTT. This chain joins TRBV12-2 and TRBJ1-3. TRBV12-2 is a documented pseudogene. This CDR3 spans 20 amino acids.

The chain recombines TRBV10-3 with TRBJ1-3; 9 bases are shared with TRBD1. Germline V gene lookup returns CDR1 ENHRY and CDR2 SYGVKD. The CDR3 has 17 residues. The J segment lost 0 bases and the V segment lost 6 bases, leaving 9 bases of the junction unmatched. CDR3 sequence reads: CAISGTGRLHSGNTIYF. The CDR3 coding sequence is TGTGCCATCAGCGGGACAGGGAGGCTTCACTCTGGAAACACCATATATTTT.

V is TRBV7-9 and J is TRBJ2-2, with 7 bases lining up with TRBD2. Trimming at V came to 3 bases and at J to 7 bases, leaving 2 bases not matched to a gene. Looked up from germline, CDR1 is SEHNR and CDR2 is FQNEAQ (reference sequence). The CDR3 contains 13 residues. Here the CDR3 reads CASSLLAGGELFF. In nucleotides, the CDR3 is TGTGCCAGCAGCTTGTTAGCGGGCGGGGAGCTGTTTTTT.

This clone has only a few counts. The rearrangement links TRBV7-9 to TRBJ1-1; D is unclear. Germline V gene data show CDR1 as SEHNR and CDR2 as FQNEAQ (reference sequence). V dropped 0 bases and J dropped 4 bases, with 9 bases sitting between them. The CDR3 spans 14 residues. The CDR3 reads CASSLALGGTEAFF. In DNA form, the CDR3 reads TGTGCCAGCAGCTTAGCGTTGGGTGGCACTGAAGCTTTCTTT. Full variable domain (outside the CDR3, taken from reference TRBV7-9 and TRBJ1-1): DTGVSQNPRHKITKRGQNVTFRCDPISEHNRLYWYRQTLGQGPEFLTYFQNEAQLEKSRLLSDRFSAERPKGSFSTLEIQRTEQGDSAMYLCASSLALGGTEAFFGQGTRLTVV.

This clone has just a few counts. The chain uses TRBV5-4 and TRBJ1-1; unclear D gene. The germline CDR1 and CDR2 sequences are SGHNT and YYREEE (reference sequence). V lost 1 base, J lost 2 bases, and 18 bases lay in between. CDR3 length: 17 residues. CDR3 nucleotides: TGTGCCAGCAGCTTGAGGAGAGGACTTAGTCATAACACTGAAGCTTTCTTT. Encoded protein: CASSLRRGLSHNTEAFF.

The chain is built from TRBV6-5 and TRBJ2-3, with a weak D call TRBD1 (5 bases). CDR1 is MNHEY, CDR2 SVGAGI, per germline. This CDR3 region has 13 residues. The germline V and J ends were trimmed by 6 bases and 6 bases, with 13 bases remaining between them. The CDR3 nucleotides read TGTGCCAGCAGACCGTACTACAGGGATACGCAGTATTTT. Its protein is CASRPYYRDTQYF.

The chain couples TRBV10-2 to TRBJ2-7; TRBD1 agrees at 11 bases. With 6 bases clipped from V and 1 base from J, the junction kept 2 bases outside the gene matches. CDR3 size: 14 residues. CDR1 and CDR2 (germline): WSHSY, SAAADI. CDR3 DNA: TGCGCCAGCAGCTGGGACAGGGGGTCCTACGAGCAGTACTTC. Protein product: CASSWDRGSYEQYF.

Written as DNA, the CDR3 is TGTGCCAGCAGTGAGCGAATAGGGGACAGGGACTACGAGCAGTACTTC. It codes for CASSERIGDRDYEQYF. The chain links TRBV2 to TRBJ2-7; TRBD1 matches at 9 bases. There are 16 residues in the CDR3. CDR1 is SNHLY, CDR2 FYNNEI, per germline. Trimming took 3 bases from V and 3 from J; bases not matched to a gene: 9.

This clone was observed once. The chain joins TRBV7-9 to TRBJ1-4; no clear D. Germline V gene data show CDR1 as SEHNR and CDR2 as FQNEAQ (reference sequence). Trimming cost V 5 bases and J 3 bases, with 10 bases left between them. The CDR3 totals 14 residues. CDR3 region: CASSPHPSNEKLFF. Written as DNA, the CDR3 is TGTGCCAGCAGCCCCCACCCCTCTAATGAAAAACTGTTTTTT.

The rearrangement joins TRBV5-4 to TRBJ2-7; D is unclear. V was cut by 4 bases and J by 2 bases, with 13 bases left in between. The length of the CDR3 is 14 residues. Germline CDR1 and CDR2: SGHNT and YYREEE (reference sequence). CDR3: CASSRADGTYEQYF. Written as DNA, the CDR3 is TGTGCCAGCAGCCGGGCGGACGGTACCTACGAGCAGTACTTC.

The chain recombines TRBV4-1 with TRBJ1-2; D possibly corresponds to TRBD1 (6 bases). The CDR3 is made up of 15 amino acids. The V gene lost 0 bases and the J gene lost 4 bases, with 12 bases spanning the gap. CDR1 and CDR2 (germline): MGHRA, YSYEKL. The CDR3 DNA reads TGCGCCAGCAGCCAAGATGGGGGCGTGGGCTATGGCTACACCTTC. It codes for CASSQDGGVGYGYTF.

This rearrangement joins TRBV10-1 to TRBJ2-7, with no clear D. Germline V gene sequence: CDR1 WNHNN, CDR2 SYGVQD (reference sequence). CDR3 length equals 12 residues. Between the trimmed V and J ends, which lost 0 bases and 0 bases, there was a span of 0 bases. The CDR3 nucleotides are TGCGCCAGCAGTGAGTCCTCCTACGAGCAGTACTTC. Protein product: CASSESSYEQYF.

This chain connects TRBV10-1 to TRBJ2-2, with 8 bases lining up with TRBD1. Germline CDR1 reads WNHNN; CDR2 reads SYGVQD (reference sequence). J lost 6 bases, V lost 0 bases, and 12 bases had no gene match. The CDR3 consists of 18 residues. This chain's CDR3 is CASSESTPGTGLAGELFF. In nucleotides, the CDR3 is TGCGCCAGCAGTGAGTCGACTCCCGGGACAGGTCTCGCCGGGGAGCTGTTTTTT.

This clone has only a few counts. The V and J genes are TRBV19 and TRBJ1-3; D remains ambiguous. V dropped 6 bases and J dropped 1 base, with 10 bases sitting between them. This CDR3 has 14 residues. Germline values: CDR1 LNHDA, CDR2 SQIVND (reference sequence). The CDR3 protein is CASRDHSSGNTIYF. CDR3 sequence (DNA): TGTGCCAGTAGAGATCATTCGTCTGGAAACACCATATATTTT. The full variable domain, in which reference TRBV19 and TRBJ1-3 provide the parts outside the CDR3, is DGGITQSPKYLFRKEGQNVTLSCEQNLNHDAMYWYRQDPGQGLRLIYYSQIVNDFQKGDIAEGYSVSREKKESFPLTVTSAQKNPTAFYLCASRDHSSGNTIYFGEGSWLTVV.

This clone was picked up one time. CDR3 nucleotides: TGTGCCAGCAGCTTCCCAGACAGCATCACAGATACGCAGTATTTT. Translating gives CASSFPDSITDTQYF. The chain combines TRBV5-6 with TRBJ2-3, with D possibly matching TRBD1 (5 bases). Per the germline V gene, CDR1 is SGHDT and CDR2 is YYEEEE. This CDR3 contains 15 residues. V was shortened by 2 bases and J by 2 bases, with 12 bases between the two germline ends.

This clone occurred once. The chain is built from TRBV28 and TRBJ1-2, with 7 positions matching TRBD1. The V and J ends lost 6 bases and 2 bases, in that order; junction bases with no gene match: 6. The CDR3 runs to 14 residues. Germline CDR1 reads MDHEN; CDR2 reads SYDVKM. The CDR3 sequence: CASSETGPNYGYTF. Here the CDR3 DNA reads TGTGCCAGCAGCGAGACAGGGCCAAACTATGGCTACACCTTC.

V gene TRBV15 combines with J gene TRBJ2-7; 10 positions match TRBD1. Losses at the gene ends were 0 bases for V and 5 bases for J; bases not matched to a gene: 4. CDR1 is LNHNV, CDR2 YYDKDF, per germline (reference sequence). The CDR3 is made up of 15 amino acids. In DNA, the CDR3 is TGTGCCACCAGCAGAGATCAGGGGACAGGGGACGAGCAGTACTTC. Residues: CATSRDQGTGDEQYF.

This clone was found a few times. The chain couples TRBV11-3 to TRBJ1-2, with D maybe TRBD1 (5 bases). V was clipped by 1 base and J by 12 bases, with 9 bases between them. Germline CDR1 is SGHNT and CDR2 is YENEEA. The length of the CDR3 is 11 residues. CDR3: CASSLGGIDTF. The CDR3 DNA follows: TGTGCCAGCAGCTTAGGGGGGATCGACACCTTC.

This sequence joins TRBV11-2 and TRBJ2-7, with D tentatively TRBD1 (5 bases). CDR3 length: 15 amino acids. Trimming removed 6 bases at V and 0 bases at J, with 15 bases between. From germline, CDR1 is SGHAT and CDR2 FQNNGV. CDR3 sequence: CASRYDSPSSYEQYF. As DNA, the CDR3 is TGTGCCAGCAGATACGACAGCCCAAGCTCCTACGAGCAGTACTTC.

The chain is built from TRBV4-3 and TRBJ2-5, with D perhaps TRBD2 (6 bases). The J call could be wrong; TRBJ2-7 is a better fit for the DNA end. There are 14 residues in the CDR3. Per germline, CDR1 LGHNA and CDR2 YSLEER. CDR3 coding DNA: TGCGCCAGCAGCCAAGACGAGCGGGCCTACGAGCAGTACTTC. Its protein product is CASSQDERAYEQYF.

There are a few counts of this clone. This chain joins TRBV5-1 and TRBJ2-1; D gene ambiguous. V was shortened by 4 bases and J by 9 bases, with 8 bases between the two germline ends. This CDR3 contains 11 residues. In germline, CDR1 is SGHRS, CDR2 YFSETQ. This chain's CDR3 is CASSMLVEQFF. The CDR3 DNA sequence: TGCGCCAGCAGCATGCTTGTTGAGCAGTTCTTC.

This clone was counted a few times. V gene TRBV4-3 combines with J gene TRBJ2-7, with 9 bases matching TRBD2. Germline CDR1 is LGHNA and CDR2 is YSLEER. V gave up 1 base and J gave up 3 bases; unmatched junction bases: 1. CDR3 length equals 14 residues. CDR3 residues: CASSQVSGSYEQYF. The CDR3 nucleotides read TGCGCCAGCAGCCAAGTTAGCGGGAGCTACGAGCAGTACTTC.

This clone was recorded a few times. The CDR3: CASSAQGTEAFF. CDR3 bases: TGTGCCAGCAGCGCCCAGGGCACTGAAGCTTTCTTT. The V and J genes are TRBV9 and TRBJ1-1, with TRBD1 as a possible D gene (5 bases). Germline V gene sequence: CDR1 SGDLS, CDR2 YYNGEE. This CDR3 has 12 amino acids. Trimming left V 3 bases short and J 4 bases short, with 7 bases between.